Below, 27 T cell receptor beta chains from the same sample are listed, as sequenced in a study of molecular identifiers for immune sequencing clone quantification. MiXCR was run by TCRdb on the PCR reads, yielding one entry per CDR3 protein. Seen here are approximately 670,000 distinct CDR3 sequences, nearly 20% observed once, and the top ten hold approximately 0.9%. Sequenced input: naive CD8+ T cells from blood, with Jurkat cell RNA spiked in. Subset noted: FACS-sorted CD8+CD4-CCR7+CD45RA+ naive T cells. These receptor sequences come from a human donor in good health. Some libraries in this study had Jurkat cell RNA spiked in.

This clonotype came up a few times. The chain employs TRBV4-3 and TRBJ1-5; D not resolved. Germline V gives CDR1 LGHNA, CDR2 YSLEER. This CDR3 contains 15 residues. The V end lost 0 bases, the J end lost 2 bases, and 8 bases lay between the germline ends. The CDR3 DNA sequence: TGCGCCAGCAGCCAAGATTTTACGGGCAATCAGCCCCAGCATTTT. Translating gives CASSQDFTGNQPQHF.

This clonotype was observed at least ten times. J is TRBJ1-2 and V is TRBV12-3 or TRBV12-4; D unresolved. This CDR3 comprises 12 residues. Deletions cut 2 bases from V and 6 bases from J, with 7 bases between. The CDR3 coding sequence is TGTGCCAGCAGTTTAAGGGCAGATGGCTACACCTTC. This sequence encodes CASSLRADGYTF.

Comment on this clonotype: A clone one base away is much larger, so this may be a read error. The J gene is TRBJ1-2, the V gene TRBV5-3; possibly TRBD1 for D (6 bases). TRBV5-3 is classed as an ORF, of uncertain function. This CDR3 spans 16 amino acids. The CDR3, as DNA: TGTGCCAGCAGCTTGGGTCGACAGGCTCGACGATATGGCTACACCTTC. Its translation: CASSLGRQARRYGYTF.

This clonotype was recorded at least ten times. The chain carries TRBV29-1 and TRBJ2-7; perhaps TRBD1 as D (6 bases). With 8 bases removed from V and 1 base from J, the gap between germline ends came to 12 bases. This CDR3 region has 12 residues. Germline assignment: CDR1 SQVTM and CDR2 ANQGSEA. CDR3 coding DNA: TGCAGCACTACAGGGACGTCCTACGAGCAGTACTTC. It yields the protein CSTTGTSYEQYF.

Of note for this clonotype: A read error may be the cause here, since a much bigger clone is one base away. This likely comes from a read error, as the CDR3 has no conserved phenylalanine or tryptophan at its end. This chain uses TRBV29-1 with TRBJ2-3; tentatively, D is TRBD2 (7 bases). Trimming stripped 1 base from V and 3 bases from J, with 17 bases between. The CDR3 loop spans 16 amino acids. CDR1 is SQVTM and CDR2 is ANQGSEA in the germline V gene. This chain's CDR3 is CSVEGGGRGATDTQYS. In DNA form, the CDR3 reads TGCAGCGTTGAAGGGGGGGGCAGGGGCGCGACAGATACGCAGTATTCT.

This clonotype was seen at least ten times. The chain combines TRBV29-1 with TRBJ2-7, with D perhaps TRBD2 (6 bases). CDR1 SQVTM and CDR2 ANQGSEA come from the germline V gene. The germline V and J ends were trimmed by 6 bases and 3 bases, with 21 bases remaining between them. There are 15 residues in the CDR3. CDR3 DNA: TGCAGCGTGTTAGGCGGCGGGACCGACTACTACGAGCAGTACTTC. This sequence encodes CSVLGGGTDYYEQYF.

This clonotype was counted at least ten times. The rearrangement links TRBV28 to TRBJ1-5; D is undetermined. The V end was cut by 3 bases, the J end by 5 bases, with 5 bases between. CDR1 and CDR2 from the germline V gene are MDHEN and SYDVKM. The CDR3 has 12 amino acids. CDR3 sequence (DNA): TGTGCCAGCAGTTTCCCCTATCAGCCCCAGCATTTT. It is translated as CASSFPYQPQHF.

The rearrangement links TRBV4-1 to TRBJ2-5; D perhaps matches TRBD2 (5 bases). V gave up 3 bases and J gave up 2 bases, with 10 bases separating them. CDR1 MGHRA and CDR2 YSYEKL come from the germline V gene. The CDR3 is 14 residues long. The CDR3 region is CASSHVSGQETQYF. Written as DNA, the CDR3 is TGCGCCAGCAGCCATGTTTCGGGGCAAGAGACCCAGTACTTC.

This clonotype was detected ten times or more. The rearrangement uses TRBV20-1 and TRBJ1-1; D unresolved. The CDR3 loop spans 11 amino acids. Germline V lookup: CDR1 DFQATT, CDR2 SNEGSKA (reference sequence). The CDR3 bases are TGCAGCCATAGGACGAACACTGAAGCTTTCTTT. Protein sequence: CSHRTNTEAFF.

This clonotype showed up just a few times. Here the CDR3 reads CASRLDRGGGANVLTF. CDR3 nucleotide sequence: TGTGCCAGCAGGCTGGATAGGGGTGGTGGGGCCAACGTCCTGACTTTC. The chain recombines TRBV28 with TRBJ2-6, with D perhaps matching TRBD1 (5 bases). Germline V gene lookup returns CDR1 MDHEN and CDR2 SYDVKM. The CDR3 spans 16 residues. The V end was cut by 6 bases, the J end by 3 bases, with 15 bases between.

This clonotype was detected only a few times. The chain uses TRBV2 and TRBJ2-3; no clear D gene. Per germline, CDR1 SNHLY and CDR2 FYNNEI. V lost 2 bases and J lost 0, with 9 bases in between. The CDR3 runs 15 residues. In nucleotides, the CDR3 is TGTGCCAGCAGTGAATGGGGAACCAGCACAGATACGCAGTATTTT. Translating it yields CASSEWGTSTDTQYF.

The CDR3 spells CASKIGTASGNTIYF. The CDR3 DNA is TGTGCCAGCAAGATCGGGACAGCCTCTGGAAACACCATATATTTT. The genes are TRBV2 and TRBJ1-3, with 7 bases aligning to TRBD1. Trimming took 7 bases from V and 0 from J; bases not matched to a gene: 6. The CDR3 extends over 15 amino acids. The germline V gene has CDR1 SNHLY and CDR2 FYNNEI.

This clonotype was detected ten times or more. The V and J genes are TRBV5-4 and TRBJ2-3, with 8 bases that match TRBD2. The germline V gene has CDR1 SGHNT and CDR2 YYREEE (reference sequence). After removal of 0 bases from V and 0 bases from J, the junction contained 12 bases not matched to a gene. This CDR3 is built from 19 residues. CDR3 DNA: TGTGCCAGCAGCTTGGCGGAGCAGGGCGGGGGGTATAGCACAGATACGCAGTATTTT. Protein: CASSLAEQGGGYSTDTQYF.

This clonotype came up many times. The chain carries TRBV2 and TRBJ1-6; D unclear. The CDR3 is made up of 16 amino acids. Germline values: CDR1 SNHLY, CDR2 FYNNEI. V was shortened by 7 bases and J by 3 bases, with 16 bases between the two germline ends. DNA for the CDR3: TGTGCCAGCACTCCTCCGACGGACCTCTATAATTCACCCCTCCACTTT. Residues: CASTPPTDLYNSPLHF.

This clonotype was observed many times. The chain joins TRBV6-5 to TRBJ1-1; 7 bases agree with TRBD1. In germline, CDR1 is MNHEY, CDR2 SVGAGI. The CDR3 has 15 amino acids. V lost 2 bases and J lost 3; bases outside the gene matches: 6. The CDR3 nucleotides are TGTGCCAGCAGTTACGAGGGGGCGGACGACACTGAAGCTTTCTTT. It specifies CASSYEGADDTEAFF.

This chain uses TRBV6-2 or TRBV6-3 with TRBJ1-5; D not certain. V lost 3 bases, J lost 4 bases, and 13 bases lay in between. Germline-derived CDR1 and CDR2 are MNHEY and SVGEGT. This CDR3 region has 15 residues. CDR3 loop: CASSYRVGGNQPQHF. The CDR3 DNA follows: TGTGCCAGCAGTTATCGGGTGGGAGGGAATCAGCCCCAGCATTTT.

This clonotype was detected ten times or more. This chain links TRBV12-3 or TRBV12-4 with TRBJ2-3; the match to TRBD2 covers 8 bases. The CDR3 has 20 residues. V was pared by 5 bases and J by 5 bases, with 24 bases of the junction left unmatched. CDR3 DNA sequence: TGTGCCAGCAGTCGATTCAGAGCGGGAGTTTTGTCTGGTTCAGGAGATACGCAGTATTTT. The encoded protein is CASSRFRAGVLSGSGDTQYF.

This clonotype was observed many times. The chain joins TRBV12-3 or TRBV12-4 to TRBJ2-2, with TRBD1 identical over 8 bases. J gave up 3 bases and V 3 bases, and 9 bases lay outside the gene matches. This CDR3 has 17 residues. For the CDR3, the DNA is TGTGCCAGCAGTTTTGTCGTGGACAGGGCGGACACCGGGGAGCTGTTTTTT. Protein sequence: CASSFVVDRADTGELFF.

The rearrangement joins TRBV4-3 to TRBJ2-2; TRBD2 aligns across 11 bases. Germline loops: CDR1 LGHNA, CDR2 YSLEER. After removal of 11 bases from V and 2 bases from J, the junction contained 10 bases not matched to a gene. The CDR3 extends over 16 amino acids. CDR3 DNA sequence: TGCGCCTGCCGTCTAGCGGGGGGTCGCAACACCGGGGAGCTGTTTTTT. Translated: CACRLAGGRNTGELFF.

The table lists this clonotype with many counts. The junction shows a germline mismatch at one end, possibly a read error. This chain connects TRBV11-2 to TRBJ2-7; 12 nucleotides agree with TRBD2. This CDR3 region has 15 residues. Per the germline V gene, CDR1 is SGHAT and CDR2 is FQNNGV. This CDR3 reads CASSLGLAGGNEQYF. The CDR3 DNA sequence: TGCGCCAGCAGCTTGGGGCTAGCGGGAGGGAACGAGCAGTACTTC.

On this clonotype: A much larger clone differs by one base, so this may be a read error. The CDR3 ends on some other residue instead of the conserved phenylalanine or tryptophan, so this is likely a read error. The genes are TRBV19 and TRBJ2-3; 13 bases align to TRBD2. The CDR3 is 14 residues long. J lost 6 bases, V lost 9 bases, and 6 bases had no gene match. Germline V gene data show CDR1 as LNHDA and CDR2 as SQIVND (reference sequence). Written as DNA, the CDR3 is TGTGCCAGCAGACTAGCGGGGGGCATGGATACGCAGTATCTT. Protein sequence: CASRLAGGMDTQYL.

The rearrangement joins TRBV7-9 to TRBJ2-1; the match to TRBD2 covers 7 bases. The CDR3 totals 12 residues. V dropped 11 bases and J dropped 3; count of bases not matched to a gene: 4. The germline CDR1 and CDR2 sequences are SEHNR and FQNEAQ (reference sequence). CDR3 nucleotides: TGTGCCCTAGCGGAGATCTACAATGAGCAGTTCTTC. This sequence encodes CALAEIYNEQFF.

In its sample, this clonotype was seen many times. The chain uses TRBV7-6 and TRBJ2-7; D might be TRBD1 (6 bases). V gave up 5 bases and J gave up 2 bases, with 13 bases separating them. The CDR3 is 14 residues long. Germline CDR1 SGHVS, CDR2 FNYEAQ. The DNA for the CDR3 is TGTGCCAGCAGCCCCTACAGGGATGCCTACGAGCAGTACTTC. This encodes CASSPYRDAYEQYF. Complete variable domain (other parts from reference TRBV7-6 and TRBJ2-7): GAGVSQSPRYKVTKRGQDVALRCDPISGHVSLYWYRQALGQGPEFLTYFNYEAQQDKSGLPNDRFSAERPEGSISTLTIQRTEQRDSAMYRCASSPYRDAYEQYFGPGTRLTVT.

This clonotype came up a few times. CDR3 in DNA: TGTGCCAGCAGCCCCTCGGTAGCGGGAGCCTACGAGCAGTACTTC. Its translation: CASSPSVAGAYEQYF. The chain links TRBV4-2 to TRBJ2-7; TRBD2 matches at 9 bases. This CDR3 has 15 amino acids. Germline values: CDR1 LGHNA, CDR2 YNFKEQ. V shed 4 bases and J 2 bases; nucleotides not matched to a gene: 6.

At least ten counts were recorded for this clonotype. CDR3 region: CASSVNGGELFF. The CDR3 DNA reads TGTGCCAGCAGCGTGAACGGCGGGGAGCTGTTTTTT. The chain links TRBV9 to TRBJ2-2; D remains ambiguous. Trimming left V 2 bases short and J 7 bases short, with 6 bases between. The CDR3 runs 12 residues. Germline CDR1 reads SGDLS; CDR2 reads YYNGEE.

At least ten counts were recorded for this clonotype. The V call is TRBV2, the J call TRBJ2-7, with D possibly matching TRBD2 (6 bases). Trimming cost V 10 bases and J 3 bases, with 16 bases left between them. The CDR3 sequence is 13 residues long. The germline V gene encodes CDR1 SNHLY and CDR2 FYNNEI. This chain's CDR3 is CATRGYVSYEQYF. The CDR3 DNA reads as TGTGCCACTCGGGGGTACGTCAGCTACGAGCAGTACTTC.

This clonotype has a handful of counts. The chain recombines TRBV28 with TRBJ2-1; 8 nucleotides match TRBD2. There are 15 residues in the CDR3. Losses at the gene ends were 6 bases for V and 5 bases for J; bases not matched to a gene: 9. Per germline, CDR1 MDHEN and CDR2 SYDVKM. Here the CDR3 DNA reads TGTGCCAGCAGCCGAAGGACTAGCCGACACAATGAGCAGTTCTTC. Its protein product is CASSRRTSRHNEQFF.